This T cell receptor (beta chain) was recorded in a study of T cell repertoires in aging, cancer and after chemotherapy. The CDR3 runs 15 residues. Germline values: CDR1 GTSNPN, CDR2 SVGIG (reference sequence). With V trimmed by 2 bases and J by 3 bases, 2 bases remained unmatched. The template was genomic DNA from peripheral blood, not RNA. TRB rearrangements spanning V, D and J were amplified using mixed TRB-A/B primers. A single record per CDR3 protein comes from TCRdb applying MiXCR to the multiplex PCR reads. This sample yields some 9,700 distinct CDR3 sequences, of which 33% are seen a single time; around 12% belongs to the top ten. Study-level points and caveats: Median generation probability rose over the chemotherapy interval in each cancer cohort, suggesting rebound thymic output.

In regard to this clonotype: The target antigen is unknown.

Material for sequencing was blood. The receptor comes from a human donor in good health. The donor label of this sample is uncertain. The genes are TRBV30 and TRBJ2-2; 11 bases agree with TRBD2. The CDR3 sequence is CAWSRGLADTGELFF. Here the CDR3 DNA reads TGTGCCTGGAGTCGGGGACTAGCGGACACCGGGGAGCTGTTTTTT.